These 23 T cell receptor beta chains originate from one sample sequenced in a study of synovial regulatory T cells in juvenile arthritis. Sequencing was performed with immunoSEQ multiplex PCR; in TCRdb, only in-frame clones are kept and a portion is missing. The sample data list about 10,000 clones. Source material: Treg cells from blood. Subset noted: remaining (HLA-DR-negative) circulating blood Treg cells. All receptors derive from a donor between 2 and 29 years old with juvenile idiopathic arthritis.

V and J are TRBV4-1 and TRBJ2-7; TCRdb picks TRBD1, but there is no DNA to check that call. The length of the CDR3 is 16 residues. This entry has no DNA. Germline assignment: CDR1 MGHRA and CDR2 YSYEKL. CDR3 residues: CASSQDRTGGRGEQYF.

V is TRBV19 and J is TRBJ2-5; TCRdb proposes TRBD2, but this gene call is untestable without DNA. The germline V gene has CDR1 LNHDA and CDR2 SQIVND (reference sequence). The CDR3 is 13 amino acids. The DNA is unrecorded. CDR3 sequence: CASSIYSRETQYF.

The CDR3 reads CASRDSPPSPYEQYF. The rearrangement joins TRBV6-1 to TRBJ2-7; TCRdb designates TRBD1, a call that cannot be tested without DNA. CDR3 length: 15 amino acids. The coding DNA is unavailable. Germline V lookup: CDR1 MNHNS, CDR2 SASEGT.

CDR3 sequence: CASSLSTDYYGYTF. V gene TRBV7-2 combines with J gene TRBJ1-2; as DNA is missing, the TRBD1 call by TCRdb cannot be tested. The germline CDR1 and CDR2 sequences are SGHTA and FQGNSA. The CDR3 totals 14 residues. This entry has no DNA.

The V gene is TRBV19, the J gene TRBJ2-7; the D call from TCRdb, TRBD2, cannot be confirmed without DNA. Germline V gene lookup returns CDR1 LNHDA and CDR2 SQIVND (reference sequence). The CDR3 length is 14 residues. DNA for this receptor is not on file. CDR3: CASSRGGGSYEQYF. Variable domain in full (rest from reference TRBV19 and TRBJ2-7): DGGITQSPKYLFRKEGQNVTLSCEQNLNHDAMYWYRQDPGQGLRLIYYSQIVNDFQKGDIAEGYSVSREKKESFPLTVTSAQKNPTAFYLCASSRGGGSYEQYFGPGTRLTVT.

The J gene is TRBJ1-1, the V gene TRBV18. Germline V gives CDR1 KGHSH, CDR2 LQKENI. The CDR3 is 15 residues long. DNA was not recorded. This chain's CDR3 is CASSPRGATNTEAFF. Variable domain in full (rest from reference TRBV18 and TRBJ1-1): NAGVMQNPRHLVRRRGQEARLRCSPMKGHSHVYWYRQLPEEGLKFMVYLQKENIIDESGMPKERFSAEFPKEGPSILRIQQVVRGDSAAYFCASSPRGATNTEAFFGQGTRLTVV.

The chain is built from TRBV11-2 and TRBJ2-7. There are 15 residues in the CDR3. The record lacks a DNA sequence. Germline loops: CDR1 SGHAT, CDR2 FQNNGV. The CDR3: CASSLDSYQLYEQYF.

V gene TRBV6-5 combines with J gene TRBJ1-2. This CDR3 has 15 residues. Nucleotide data are not available. The germline V gene encodes CDR1 MNHEY and CDR2 SVGAGI. CDR3 residues: CASSSGSPINYGYTF.

V and J are TRBV10-3 and TRBJ1-2; lacking DNA, the TRBD1 call made by TCRdb goes unchecked. Germline values: CDR1 ENHRY, CDR2 SYGVKD. CDR3 length: 13 residues. No DNA is given. CDR3 residues: CAISGTGRDGYTF.

V gene TRBV6-1 combines with J gene TRBJ2-1; TCRdb picks TRBD2, but there is no DNA to check that call. Germline V gene lookup returns CDR1 MNHNS and CDR2 SASEGT. The CDR3 totals 13 residues. DNA is not recorded here. The CDR3 loop reads CATRTSGSVVQFF.

The gene calls are TRBV5-1 and TRBJ1-2. Per the germline V gene, CDR1 is SGHRS and CDR2 is YFSETQ. This CDR3 is 14 amino acids long. Nucleotide data are not available. CDR3 amino acids: CASSLEGRSYGYTF.

The rearrangement uses TRBV6-1 and TRBJ1-5. This CDR3 has 14 residues. The DNA sequence is not available. Germline CDR1 is MNHNS and CDR2 is SASEGT. Here the CDR3 reads CASRGTQGNQPQHF.

The chain links TRBV20-1 to TRBJ2-3. Per germline, CDR1 DFQATT and CDR2 SNEGSKA (reference sequence). The CDR3 runs 11 residues. Only the protein sequence is given. The chain's CDR3 is CSASRTDTQYF.

The chain links TRBV5-6 to TRBJ1-2. The germline V gene encodes CDR1 SGHDT and CDR2 YYEEEE. This CDR3 has 11 amino acids. Only the protein is on record. CDR3: CASSVGLGYTF.

This sequence joins TRBV5-6 and TRBJ2-3; absent DNA, TCRdb's TRBD2 call cannot be checked. The CDR3 spans 15 residues. DNA for this receptor is not on file. The germline V gene encodes CDR1 SGHDT and CDR2 YYEEEE. The CDR3 is CASSYRTSGRNTQYF.

CDR3 loop: CAISDPTYRGHYGYTF. This rearrangement joins TRBV10-3 to TRBJ1-2; the TCRdb D gene call, TRBD1, has no DNA to confirm it. CDR1 is ENHRY and CDR2 is SYGVKD in the germline V gene. There are 16 residues in the CDR3. DNA for this receptor is not on file.

The rearrangement uses TRBV18 and TRBJ2-5. Germline V gene data show CDR1 as KGHSH and CDR2 as LQKENI. The CDR3 totals 11 residues. No DNA has been recorded. The CDR3 reads CASSPGETQYF.

This rearrangement joins TRBV18 to TRBJ1-2. The CDR3 runs 13 residues. No DNA is listed. Germline V gives CDR1 KGHSH, CDR2 LQKENI. CDR3 sequence reads: CASSPPLMGGYTF. The full variable domain, in which reference TRBV18 and TRBJ1-2 provide the parts outside the CDR3, is NAGVMQNPRHLVRRRGQEARLRCSPMKGHSHVYWYRQLPEEGLKFMVYLQKENIIDESGMPKERFSAEFPKEGPSILRIQQVVRGDSAAYFCASSPPLMGGYTFGSGTRLTVV.

The chain is built from TRBV4-1 and TRBJ2-5; TCRdb indicates TRBD2, and absent DNA this call remains unverified. The CDR3 totals 18 residues. This entry has no DNA. Germline-derived CDR1 and CDR2 are MGHRA and YSYEKL. The chain's CDR3 is CASSQELAGGPRRETQYF.

The chain combines TRBV6-1 with TRBJ2-7; TCRdb's assignment of TRBD1 cannot be checked, as there is no DNA. The germline gives CDR1 MNHNS, CDR2 SASEGT. The CDR3 has 15 residues. DNA for this receptor is not on file. The CDR3 protein is CASSESGAAPYEQYF.

The gene calls are TRBV20-1 and TRBJ2-2; the D call from TCRdb, TRBD1, cannot be confirmed without DNA. CDR1 is DFQATT, CDR2 SNEGSKA, per germline (reference sequence). CDR3 length: 11 amino acids. DNA for this receptor is not on file. The CDR3 sequence: CSAWATGELFF.

The chain employs TRBV11-3 and TRBJ1-5. This CDR3 has 14 residues. DNA for this receptor is not on file. Per the germline V gene, CDR1 is SGHNT and CDR2 is YENEEA. CDR3 protein: CASSLVVRKQPQHF.

This chain uses TRBV11-2 with TRBJ2-7; the TCRdb call, TRBD2, lacks DNA for checking. This CDR3 region has 16 residues. No DNA accompanies this entry. CDR1 and CDR2 (germline): SGHAT, FQNNGV. The CDR3 sequence is CASSTLTRGRDYEQYF.